Described below is a single T cell receptor beta chain sequence and its context. The sample originates from a study of technical replicates of blood from several donors. Method: immunoSEQ multiplex PCR; TCRdb's copy keeps in-frame clones and lacks some. The sample yields about 81,000 clones, about 96% seen once. This CDR3 is built from 14 residues. V gave up 0 bases and J gave up 10 bases; unmatched junction bases: 6. Germline V gene data show CDR1 as SGHRS and CDR2 as YFSETQ. The chain is built from TRBV5-1 and TRBJ1-4; 7 nucleotides line up with TRBD1. Material for sequencing was T cells isolated from PBMCs. The receptor was isolated from a human donor in good health. The CDR3 region is CASSLAGGAAKLFF. As DNA, the CDR3 is TGCGCCAGCAGCTTGGCAGGGGGTGCCGCAAAACTGTTTTTT.